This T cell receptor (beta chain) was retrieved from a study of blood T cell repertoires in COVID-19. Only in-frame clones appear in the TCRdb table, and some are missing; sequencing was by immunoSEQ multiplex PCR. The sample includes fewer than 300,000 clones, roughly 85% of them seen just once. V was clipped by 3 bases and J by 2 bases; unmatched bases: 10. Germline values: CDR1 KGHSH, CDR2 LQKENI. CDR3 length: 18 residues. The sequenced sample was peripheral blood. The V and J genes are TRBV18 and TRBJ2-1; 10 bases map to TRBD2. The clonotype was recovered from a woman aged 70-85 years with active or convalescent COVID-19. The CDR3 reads CASSPPTSSGGPYNEQFF. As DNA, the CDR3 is TGTGCCAGCTCACCGCCTACGAGTAGCGGGGGGCCCTACAATGAGCAGTTCTTC.